A single sample gave rise to the 30 T cell receptor beta chains below, sequenced in a study of CD8+CD57+ T cells in acquired aplastic anemia. CDR3 and TCR beta VDJ profiling relied on a genomic DNA template. MiXCR, applied by TCRdb to the reads, yields one record per CDR3 protein. The top ten clones hold over 6.5% of a sample with around 140,000 distinct CDR3 sequences, approximately 41% of them seen once. Sample: sorted CD4+, CD8+, or CD8+CD57+ T cells (not recorded which) from PBMCs. These receptors all stem from a human donor in good health, serving as a control.

The gene calls are TRBV12-3 or TRBV12-4 and TRBJ2-7, with D possibly TRBD2 on 6 matching bases. CDR3 length: 16 amino acids. Trimming stripped 0 bases from V and 0 bases from J, with 12 bases between. Written as DNA, the CDR3 is TGTGCCAGCAGTTTAGCGCTCGGCGGGGACTCCTACGAGCAGTACGTC. Residues: CASSLALGGDSYEQYV.

This clonotype was detected many times. V is TRBV20-1 and J is TRBJ2-5; 8 positions agree with TRBD2. Germline CDR1 is DFQATT and CDR2 is SNEGSKA (reference sequence). The CDR3 consists of 12 residues. Germline trimming cut 5 bases from V and 1 base from J; bases unmatched to any gene: 0. CDR3 coding DNA: TGCAGTGCTCGGGGGGGCCAAGAGACCCAGTACTTC. Translating it yields CSARGGQETQYF.

The chain recombines TRBV7-9 with TRBJ2-3; D gene ambiguous. Trimming removed 3 bases at V and 2 bases at J, with 6 bases between. The CDR3 loop spans 13 amino acids. CDR1 and CDR2 from the germline V gene are SEHNR and FQNEAQ (reference sequence). The CDR3 here is CASSFGNTDTQYF. The DNA for the CDR3 is TGTGCCAGCAGCTTCGGCAACACAGATACGCAGTATTTT.

The V call is TRBV5-1, the J call TRBJ2-5, with TRBD2 matching over 8 bases. Germline V lookup: CDR1 SGHRS, CDR2 YFSETQ. CDR3 size: 18 residues. J lost 1 base, V lost 5 bases, and 16 bases had no gene match. The CDR3 sequence is CASSVGGFGGGFQETQYF. The CDR3 DNA reads TGCGCCAGCAGTGTCGGAGGCTTCGGCGGGGGGTTCCAAGAGACCCAGTACTTC.

The sample holds many counts of this clonotype. The V and J genes are TRBV10-3 and TRBJ1-5; tentative D call: TRBD1 (6 bases). CDR3 length: 16 amino acids. Germline loops: CDR1 ENHRY, CDR2 SYGVKD. The ends were cut back, 2 bases at V and 4 bases at J, with 15 bases in the middle. The CDR3 region has the DNA TGTGCCATCAGTGAGGAGGACAGCAGGCCTAATCAGCCCCAGCATTTT. Translation gives CAISEEDSRPNQPQHF.

The sample holds many counts of this clonotype. The chain is built from TRBV20-1 and TRBJ1-1, with D possibly matching TRBD1 (5 bases). CDR3 length equals 13 residues. The V gene's germline CDR1 is DFQATT and CDR2 SNEGSKA (reference sequence). V was shortened by 5 bases and J by 0 bases, with 10 bases between the two germline ends. The DNA for the CDR3 is TGCAGTGCTCTCGACAGTATGAACACTGAAGCTTTCTTT. This codes for CSALDSMNTEAFF.

This clonotype was detected many times. Here the CDR3 DNA reads TGCAGCGTTGGAAGGGGGGGACAGGGAGGGACTGAAGCTTTCTTT. Translating gives CSVGRGGQGGTEAFF. This chain joins TRBV29-1 and TRBJ1-1, with 9 bases matching TRBD1. Germline values: CDR1 SQVTM, CDR2 ANQGSEA. Losses at the gene ends were 4 bases for V and 5 bases for J; bases not matched to a gene: 11. CDR3 length: 15 residues.

At least ten counts were recorded for this clonotype. The genes are TRBV7-9 and TRBJ2-7; weak D call: TRBD1 (7 bases). The CDR3 has 16 residues. The ends were cut back, 0 bases at V and 6 bases at J, with 18 bases in the middle. CDR1 and CDR2 from the germline V gene are SEHNR and FQNEAQ (reference sequence). The CDR3 sequence: CASSLAGGQGVGEQYF. The CDR3 region has the DNA TGTGCCAGCAGCTTAGCGGGAGGCCAGGGGGTCGGCGAGCAGTACTTC.

This clonotype was seen at least ten times. The chain links TRBV5-6 to TRBJ2-7; maybe TRBD2 (6 bases). Trimming removed 2 bases from V and 4 bases from J, with 22 bases in between. The germline gives CDR1 SGHDT, CDR2 YYEEEE. This CDR3 is 17 amino acids long. In DNA, the CDR3 is TGTGCCAGCAGCTTTCCCAAACGGGGGTGGTCGGAATACGAGCAGTACTTC. It translates to CASSFPKRGWSEYEQYF.

This clonotype has a single count. The chain has TRBV19 and TRBJ2-3; TRBD2 matches 9 bases. V dropped 1 base and J dropped 2; count of bases not matched to a gene: 10. The V gene's germline CDR1 is LNHDA and CDR2 SQIVND (reference sequence). This CDR3 has 18 residues. The CDR3: CASSIAARSGGNTDTQYF. Here the CDR3 DNA reads TGTGCCAGTAGTATAGCCGCCAGAAGCGGGGGGAACACAGATACGCAGTATTTT.

The V gene is TRBV2, the J gene TRBJ2-7; 8 bases agree with TRBD2. The germline V gene has CDR1 SNHLY and CDR2 FYNNEI. This CDR3 region has 17 residues. Unmatched junction bases numbered 11, after V lost 4 bases and J lost 0 bases. The CDR3 sequence: CASSGPLTGGSSYEQYF. The CDR3 coding sequence is TGTGCCAGCAGTGGTCCCCTTACGGGGGGGTCCTCCTACGAGCAGTACTTC. The full variable domain, rest sourced from reference TRBV2 and TRBJ2-7, is EPEVTQTPSHQVTQMGQEVILRCVPISNHLYFYWYRQILGQKVEFLVSFYNNEISEKSEIFDDQFSVERPDGSNFTLKIRSTKLEDSAMYFCASSGPLTGGSSYEQYFGPGTRLTVT.

This clonotype was seen repeatedly, ten times or more. V usage is TRBV2 and J usage is TRBJ1-1, with D maybe TRBD1 (6 bases). Looked up from germline, CDR1 is SNHLY and CDR2 is FYNNEI. The CDR3 totals 14 residues. Trimming shortened V by 5 bases and J by 1 base, and 11 bases separated the two germline ends. The CDR3 region has the DNA TGTGCCAGCAGTTCACAGGGTAAGAACACTGAAGCTTTCTTT. The encoded protein is CASSSQGKNTEAFF.

J is TRBJ1-1 and V is TRBV19, with D tentatively TRBD1 (5 bases). The CDR3 sequence is 14 residues long. V lost 3 bases and J lost 3, with 11 bases in between. CDR1 LNHDA and CDR2 SQIVND come from the germline V gene (reference sequence). The CDR3 reads CASSIGAGDTEAFF. The DNA for the CDR3 is TGTGCCAGTAGTATTGGGGCTGGGGACACTGAAGCTTTCTTT.

This clonotype was counted once. This chain uses TRBV7-3 with TRBJ1-1; no clear D gene. CDR1 is SGHTA and CDR2 is FQGTGA in the germline V gene. The ends were cut back, 5 bases at V and 2 bases at J, with 9 bases in the middle. The CDR3 spans 13 residues. DNA of the CDR3: TGTGCCAGCAGCCGTGACCATAACACTGAAGCTTTCTTT. This translates into CASSRDHNTEAFF.

This clonotype appeared many times. The V and J genes are TRBV5-5 and TRBJ1-5, with TRBD1 matching 8 bases. The CDR3 spans 16 residues. The germline CDR1 and CDR2 sequences are SGHKS and YYEKEE (reference sequence). The V and J ends lost 0 bases and 5 bases, in that order; junction bases with no gene match: 7. The DNA of the CDR3 is TGTGCCAGCAGCTTGGGGATACAGGGGGTAGATCAGCCCCAGCATTTT. It specifies CASSLGIQGVDQPQHF.

This clonotype has ten or more counts. This chain joins TRBV20-1 and TRBJ1-1; D uncertain. V lost 1 base and J lost 4, with 7 bases in between. Germline values: CDR1 DFQATT, CDR2 SNEGSKA (reference sequence). The CDR3 consists of 12 residues. This chain's CDR3 is CSARATTTEAFF. As DNA, the CDR3 is TGCAGTGCTAGAGCGACCACCACTGAAGCTTTCTTT.

In this sample, this clonotype turned up many times. V gene TRBV5-1 combines with J gene TRBJ1-3; the match to TRBD1 covers 7 bases. The CDR3 has 16 amino acids. The germline V gene has CDR1 SGHRS and CDR2 YFSETQ. The trim removed 3 bases at V and 0 bases at J, leaving 6 bases unmatched. CDR3 bases: TGCGCCAGCAGCTGGGGGACAGCTTACTCTGGAAACACCATATATTTT. Translated: CASSWGTAYSGNTIYF.

In this sample, this clonotype turned up many times. This chain connects TRBV5-4 to TRBJ2-2; 11 bases line up with TRBD2. The CDR3 runs to 16 residues. Germline assignment: CDR1 SGHNT and CDR2 YYREEE (reference sequence). The J segment lost 4 bases and the V segment lost 0 bases, leaving 2 bases of the junction unmatched. CDR3 loop: CASSLGLAGPTGELFF. The CDR3 DNA sequence: TGTGCCAGCAGCTTGGGACTAGCGGGGCCCACCGGGGAGCTGTTTTTT.

This clonotype has a single count. This rearrangement joins TRBV25-1 to TRBJ1-4; 11 bases match TRBD1. The V gene end was trimmed by 6 bases and the J gene end by 7 bases; junction bases not matched to a gene: 10. The CDR3 covers 16 residues. Germline-derived CDR1 and CDR2 are MGHDK and SYGVNS. CDR3 protein: CASSSPGTGGSEKLFF. In DNA, the CDR3 is TGTGCCAGCAGCTCCCCAGGGACAGGGGGAAGTGAAAAACTGTTTTTT.

The chain combines TRBV10-3 with TRBJ1-6; weak D call: TRBD1 (5 bases). Between the trimmed V and J ends, which lost 3 bases and 6 bases, there was a span of 9 bases. The germline gives CDR1 ENHRY, CDR2 SYGVKD. The CDR3 contains 14 residues. CDR3 in DNA: TGTGCCATCAGTGACAGGGAGGGTAATTCACCCCTCCACTTT. This codes for CAISDREGNSPLHF.

This clonotype came up a few times. The chain carries TRBV10-3 and TRBJ2-1; 8 bases agree with TRBD2. In germline, CDR1 is ENHRY, CDR2 SYGVKD. The CDR3 runs to 14 residues. V lost 4 bases, J lost 9 bases, and 8 bases stayed unmatched. For the CDR3, the DNA is TGTGCCATCAGTGCTAGCGGGCTTGGTGGTGAGCAGTTCTTC. Protein: CAISASGLGGEQFF.

As DNA, the CDR3 is TGTGCTACAGTCCGGGGAGATACGCAGTATTTT. This codes for CATVRGDTQYF. V usage is TRBV7-6 and J usage is TRBJ2-3; tentative D call: TRBD2 (5 bases). The CDR3 loop spans 11 amino acids. From germline, CDR1 is SGHVS and CDR2 FNYEAQ. Full variable domain (outside the CDR3, taken from reference TRBV7-6 and TRBJ2-3): GAGVSQSPRYKVTKRGQDVALRCDPISGHVSLYWYRQALGQGPEFLTYFNYEAQQDKSGLPNDRFSAERPEGSISTLTIQRTEQRDSAMYRCATVRGDTQYFGPGTRLTVL.

The chain couples TRBV10-3 to TRBJ2-2; D might be TRBD1 (6 bases). The CDR3 covers 15 residues. Germline V gene lookup returns CDR1 ENHRY and CDR2 SYGVKD. V was trimmed by 2 bases and J by 4 bases, leaving 11 bases between them. The CDR3 DNA reads TGTGCCATCAGTGAGAACAGGGAAAGCACCGGGGAGCTGTTTTTT. It yields the protein CAISENRESTGELFF.

This clonotype was seen more than once but under ten times. The chain is built from TRBV10-3 and TRBJ1-1, with a weak D call TRBD1 (5 bases). CDR1 ENHRY and CDR2 SYGVKD come from the germline V gene. Trimming shortened V by 9 bases and J by 1 base, and 12 bases separated the two germline ends. The CDR3 is made up of 13 amino acids. CDR3 protein: CAIKGNPNTEAFF. DNA of the CDR3: TGTGCCATTAAGGGGAACCCGAACACTGAAGCTTTCTTT.

This clonotype was seen many times. The chain uses TRBV12-3 or TRBV12-4 and TRBJ1-1; a possible D gene is TRBD1 (5 bases). The CDR3 consists of 15 residues. Trimming stripped 5 bases from V and 0 bases from J, with 13 bases between. As DNA, the CDR3 is TGTGCCAGCAGTGGACAACTCACTTTGAACACTGAAGCTTTCTTT. It encodes CASSGQLTLNTEAFF.

This clonotype has at least ten counts. This chain's CDR3 is CASRPGQTPPNSPLHF. As DNA, the CDR3 is TGTGCCAGCAGGCCCGGACAGACGCCCCCTAATTCACCCCTCCACTTT. This chain joins TRBV6-1 and TRBJ1-6, with TRBD1 as a possible D gene (6 bases). The CDR3 totals 16 residues. Deletions cut 6 bases from V and 6 bases from J, with 18 bases between. CDR1 is MNHNS, CDR2 SASEGT, per germline.

In this sample, this clonotype turned up a few times. The chain employs TRBV27 and TRBJ1-1; weak D call: TRBD1 (6 bases). From germline, CDR1 is MNHEY and CDR2 SMNVEV (reference sequence). The CDR3 consists of 14 residues. Trimming pared 3 bases from V and 5 bases from J, leaving 13 bases between. The CDR3 nucleotides are TGTGCCAGCAGTTTGAGGGGGGCGAGGACTGAAGCTTTCTTT. Amino acids: CASSLRGARTEAFF.

Note on this clonotype: This may stem from a read error, because a much larger clone lies one nucleotide away. This chain connects TRBV5-1 to TRBJ1-2; D is unresolved. V was shortened by 1 base and J by 5 bases, with 24 bases between the two germline ends. Per the germline V gene, CDR1 is SGHRS and CDR2 is YFSETQ. The CDR3 consists of 18 residues. CDR3 bases: TGCGCCAGCAGCTTGCACGCGTCGATGCCGACTCCGCCGTATGGCTACACCTTC. Its protein is CASSLHASMPTPPYGYTF. Looking up the rest from reference TRBV5-1 and TRBJ1-2 gives the full variable domain: KAGVTQTPRYLIKTRGQQVTLSCSPISGHRSVSWYQQTPGQGLQFLFEYFSETQRNKGNFPGRFSGRQFSNSRSEMNVSTLELGDSALYLCASSLHASMPTPPYGYTFGSGTRLTVV.

Note on this clonotype: A much larger clone lies a single base off, so this may be a read error. The chain employs TRBV30 and TRBJ1-4; a weak D match, TRBD1 (5 bases). Germline V gene lookup returns CDR1 GTSNPN and CDR2 SVGIG (reference sequence). V lost 1 base to trimming and J lost 8 bases, with 17 bases between them. CDR3 length: 15 residues. CDR3 protein: CAWSASGAGREKLFF. The CDR3 nucleotides are TGTGCCTGGAGTGCCTCCGGGGCAGGGCGGGAAAAACTGTTTTTT.

The J gene is TRBJ2-3, the V gene TRBV24-1; 7 positions match TRBD1. The CDR3 consists of 15 residues. Unmatched junction bases numbered 7, after V lost 7 bases and J lost 1 base. Germline V gene sequence: CDR1 KGHDR, CDR2 SFDVKD. DNA of the CDR3: TGTGCCACCAGCTCACTCGGACAGGGCACAGATACGCAGTATTTT. Translating gives CATSSLGQGTDTQYF.